The 18 T cell receptor beta chains below come from one sample, sequenced in a study of cytomegalovirus exposure and HLA in healthy donors (dated by TCRdb to the late 2010s). Receptors were amplified or captured by the immunoSEQ multiplex PCR assay. For the multiplex PCR, a mixture combining 60 forward primers for TCR Vbeta segments and 13 reverse primers for TCR Jbeta segments was used. TCRdb provides this immuneACCESS table in a form limited to in-frame rearrangements. Some clones are lacking; in checked studies, under half of them reflect an unresolved V gene, and why the rest are absent is not known. The sample profile shows 130,000 or so clones; 6.5% to 9.5% of them were found once. Together, the top ten hold around 6.1% of the sample. Sequences were obtained from PBMCs. The receptors stem from a woman aged 40 to 50 in good health and CMV-seropositive.

This clone was recorded a few times. The junction shows a germline mismatch at one end, possibly a read error. This chain uses TRBV6-1 with TRBJ2-1, with 9 bases matching TRBD2. The CDR3 is 14 residues long. Germline V CDR1 and CDR2: MNHNS, SASEGT. This CDR3 reads CASSEAAGGRFWVF. The CDR3 nucleotides read TGTGCCAGCAGTGAAGCCGCGGGGGGGAGGTTTTGGGTCTTC.

The rearrangement joins TRBV6-4 to TRBJ2-3; weak D call: TRBD2 (7 bases). Germline V CDR1 and CDR2: MRHNA, SNTAGT. This CDR3 is 14 amino acids long. V was trimmed by 5 bases and J by 4 bases, leaving 13 bases between them. The CDR3 here is CASSYGGPSDTQYF. CDR3 bases: TGTGCCAGCAGTTACGGGGGGCCTTCAGATACGCAGTATTTT.

The chain combines TRBV5-1 with TRBJ2-4, with D possibly matching TRBD1 (5 bases). This CDR3 is built from 16 residues. The V end was cut by 4 bases, the J end by 1 base, with 15 bases between. The V gene's germline CDR1 is SGHRS and CDR2 YFSETQ. The CDR3 region is CASSSRDSVAKNIQYF. The DNA of the CDR3 is TGCGCCAGCAGCAGCAGGGATTCGGTGGCCAAAAACATTCAGTACTTC.

The rearrangement links TRBV19 to TRBJ2-7; a possible D gene is TRBD2 (5 bases). The CDR3 covers 14 residues. Trimming removed 3 bases at V and 0 bases at J, with 9 bases between. The germline CDR1 and CDR2 sequences are LNHDA and SQIVND (reference sequence). Written as DNA, the CDR3 is TGTGCCAGTAGTATTTCGGGGAACTCCTACGAGCAGTACTTC. It translates to CASSISGNSYEQYF.

This clone was counted a few times. This rearrangement joins TRBV6-1 to TRBJ2-5, with 8 bases matching TRBD2. The CDR3 is 12 residues long. CDR1 is MNHNS, CDR2 SASEGT, per germline. Unmatched junction bases numbered 3, after V lost 7 bases and J lost 5 bases. CDR3 sequence reads: CASTERGETQYF. Here the CDR3 DNA reads TGTGCCAGCACCGAGCGGGGGGAGACCCAGTACTTC.

The V gene is TRBV5-5, the J gene TRBJ2-2, with 8 nucleotides matching TRBD1. Trimming took 3 bases from V and 0 from J; bases not matched to a gene: 1. CDR3 size: 15 residues. The germline V gene has CDR1 SGHKS and CDR2 YYEKEE (reference sequence). The CDR3 reads CASSSTGANTGELFF. DNA of the CDR3: TGTGCCAGCAGCTCGACAGGGGCGAACACCGGGGAGCTGTTTTTT. Filled out from reference TRBV5-5 and TRBJ2-2, the complete variable domain reads DAGVTQSPTHLIKTRGQQVTLRCSPISGHKSVSWYQQVLGQGPQFIFQYYEKEERGRGNFPDRFSARQFPNYSSELNVNALLLGDSALYLCASSSTGANTGELFFGEGSRLTVL.

This clone has just a few counts. This chain uses TRBV7-7 with TRBJ2-2; D perhaps matches TRBD1 (5 bases). This CDR3 is built from 14 residues. CDR1 and CDR2 from the germline V gene are SSHAT and FNYEAQ (reference sequence). V dropped 1 base and J dropped 3 bases, with 6 bases sitting between them. The CDR3 DNA sequence: TGTGCCAGCAGCTTAGAGGGGTACACCGGGGAGCTGTTTTTT. Translating gives CASSLEGYTGELFF.

The chain recombines TRBV5-8 with TRBJ2-7; 11 nucleotides match TRBD2. V shed 2 bases and J 2 bases; nucleotides not matched to a gene: 6. The germline gives CDR1 SGHTS, CDR2 YDEGEE. The CDR3 contains 16 residues. The CDR3 here is CASSFRLAGGTYEQYF. The CDR3 coding sequence is TGTGCCAGCAGCTTTAGGCTAGCGGGGGGCACCTACGAGCAGTACTTC.

This clone occurred a few times. The gene calls are TRBV19 and TRBJ1-6; D is perhaps TRBD1 (6 bases). Trimming removed 7 bases from V and 6 bases from J, with 13 bases in between. Germline values: CDR1 LNHDA, CDR2 SQIVND (reference sequence). This CDR3 comprises 14 residues. The CDR3 protein is CASTPGHPNSPLHF. Written as DNA, the CDR3 is TGTGCCAGTACCCCGGGACACCCTAATTCACCCCTCCACTTT.

The chain employs TRBV5-8 and TRBJ1-2, with a possible D match to TRBD1 (6 bases). The ends were cut back, 1 base at V and 6 bases at J, with 19 bases in the middle. Germline V gives CDR1 SGHTS, CDR2 YDEGEE. The CDR3 consists of 16 residues. CDR3 loop: CASSLNANRDVDGYTF. The CDR3 DNA is TGTGCCAGCAGCTTGAATGCGAACAGGGATGTTGATGGCTACACCTTC.

This clone was seen a handful of times. The chain combines TRBV7-8 with TRBJ2-7; TRBD2 aligns across 12 bases. V lost 5 bases, J lost 0 bases, and 5 bases stayed unmatched. This CDR3 has 16 amino acids. Germline V lookup: CDR1 SGHVS, CDR2 FQNEAQ. CDR3 sequence reads: CASSRGLAGPSYEQYF. CDR3 sequence (DNA): TGTGCCAGCAGCAGAGGACTAGCGGGGCCCTCCTACGAGCAGTACTTC.

The chain recombines TRBV11-2 with TRBJ2-1; a possible D gene is TRBD1 (5 bases). V lost 3 bases and J lost 6, with 15 bases in between. This CDR3 region has 15 residues. CDR1 is SGHAT, CDR2 FQNNGV, per germline. CDR3 region: CASSFAPLTANEQFF. In nucleotides, the CDR3 is TGTGCCAGCAGCTTTGCTCCCTTGACAGCCAATGAGCAGTTCTTC.

The rearrangement uses TRBV6-1 and TRBJ1-2; D might be TRBD1 (5 bases). V shed 7 bases and J shed 3 bases, with 18 bases lying between them. From germline, CDR1 is MNHNS and CDR2 SASEGT. This CDR3 contains 15 residues. The CDR3 is CASTRRGREDYGYTF. The CDR3 coding sequence is TGTGCCAGCACCCGAAGGGGCAGGGAGGACTATGGCTACACCTTC.

The rearrangement uses TRBV28 and TRBJ2-7, with D maybe TRBD1 (6 bases). In germline, CDR1 is MDHEN, CDR2 SYDVKM. Trimming removed 1 base at V and 2 bases at J, with 12 bases between. This CDR3 spans 15 amino acids. CDR3 sequence (DNA): TGTGCCAGCAGTTTATTGGGGACAACTCCCTACGAGCAGTACTTC. Translating it yields CASSLLGTTPYEQYF. Full variable domain (outside the CDR3, taken from reference TRBV28 and TRBJ2-7): DVKVTQSSRYLVKRTGEKVFLECVQDMDHENMFWYRQDPGLGLRLIYFSYDVKMKEKGDIPEGYSVSREKKERFSLILESASTNQTSMYLCASSLLGTTPYEQYFGPGTRLTVT.

The chain links TRBV7-8 to TRBJ2-7; no definite D call. Germline V gene sequence: CDR1 SGHVS, CDR2 FQNEAQ. This CDR3 has 12 residues. Trimming removed 4 bases from V and 5 bases from J, with 9 bases in between. This chain's CDR3 is CASSSRSNEQYF. DNA for the CDR3: TGTGCCAGCAGCTCCAGGTCCAACGAGCAGTACTTC.

V and J are TRBV18 and TRBJ1-1; tentative D call: TRBD1 (6 bases). V shed 1 base and J shed 1 base, with 10 bases lying between them. Germline CDR1 KGHSH, CDR2 LQKENI. The CDR3 totals 15 residues. The CDR3 coding sequence is TGTGCCAGCTCACCACAAGGGACAACGAACACTGAAGCTTTCTTT. Translation: CASSPQGTTNTEAFF.

The V and J genes are TRBV2 and TRBJ2-1, with TRBD1 matching 9 bases. CDR3 size: 17 residues. Germline V gene data show CDR1 as SNHLY and CDR2 as FYNNEI. After removal of 1 base from V and 7 bases from J, the junction contained 11 bases not matched to a gene. CDR3 nucleotides: TGTGCCAGCAGTGAAGTAACAGGGGGCCTTATATCTAATGAGCAGTTCTTC. This gives the protein CASSEVTGGLISNEQFF.

This clone was observed a handful of times. The J gene is TRBJ1-2, the V gene TRBV6-1; D is perhaps TRBD1 (6 bases). Germline-derived CDR1 and CDR2 are MNHNS and SASEGT. The CDR3 extends over 14 amino acids. V was pared by 5 bases and J by 1 base, with 11 bases between. CDR3 region: CASSNRVGNYGYTF. The DNA for the CDR3 is TGTGCCAGCAGTAACAGGGTGGGTAACTATGGCTACACCTTC.